Listed below are T cell receptor beta chains from one sample, sequenced in a study of neurological immune-mediated disorders. TCRdb re-called the 5' RACE reads through MiXCR, storing one row per CDR3 protein. The profile shows tens of thousands of distinct CDR3 sequences, around 24% of them singletons. The sequencing sample was made of PBMCs. The receptors come from a man aged 55 to 70 with HTLV-1-associated myelopathy (HAM/TSP). CDR3s include the opening cysteine and the closing phenylalanine or tryptophan. D genes are given only for firm matches. Clone size appears in some rows only: once, few, many, or a class for an expanded clone.

>.|TRBV29-1|TRBJ2-2|.
CSADRAGRGELFF
TGCAGCGCTGACCGGGCGGGGCGCGGGGAGCTGTTTTTT
>.|TRBV29-1|TRBJ2-1|many
CSVGFWGTGAAYNEQFF
TGCAGCGTTGGATTTTGGGGAACCGGAGCGGCCTACAATGAGCAGTTCTTC
>TRBD2|TRBV20-1|TRBJ2-7|.
CSASGGSGRGSYEQYF
TGCAGTGCTAGTGGTGGTAGCGGGAGAGGTTCCTACGAGCAGTACTTC
>TRBD2|TRBV6-5|TRBJ2-1|many
CASRGRGRDSYNEQFF
TGTGCCAGCAGGGGTCGGGGGAGGGACTCCTACAATGAGCAGTTCTTC
>TRBD2|TRBV7-2|TRBJ2-3|few
CASRVGGGPFTDTQYF
TGTGCCAGCCGCGTCGGGGGAGGGCCGTTCACAGATACGCAGTATTTT
>.|TRBV12-3/TRBV12-4|TRBJ2-2|many
CASSQYTGELFF
TGTGCCAGCAGCCAGTACACCGGGGAGCTGTTTTTT
>.|TRBV12-3/TRBV12-4|TRBJ2-7|many
CARTGRRAGAPPGEQYF
TGTGCCAGAACCGGACGTCGGGCAGGGGCCCCTCCGGGTGAGCAGTACTTC
>TRBD1|TRBV25-1|TRBJ1-1|many
CASSGTGGGTEAFF
TGTGCCAGCAGTGGGACAGGGGGCGGCACTGAAGCTTTCTTT
>.|TRBV5-1|TRBJ2-7|few
CASSLGTGEDEQYF
TGCGCCAGCAGCTTGGGGACGGGTGAGGACGAGCAGTACTTC
>TRBD2|TRBV10-3|TRBJ2-3|once
CATTGTSGRDTQYF
TGTGCCACCACCGGGACTAGCGGGAGGGATACGCAGTATTTT
>TRBD2|TRBV2|TRBJ2-1|medium-sized
CASSRLAGPYNEQFF
TGTGCCAGCAGCCGACTAGCGGGGCCCTACAATGAGCAGTTCTTC
>TRBD1|TRBV5-1|TRBJ2-1|many
CASSFAPGGAGNEQFF
TGCGCCAGCAGCTTTGCCCCAGGGGGCGCGGGGAATGAGCAGTTCTTC
>.|TRBV5-1|TRBJ2-6|many
CASSATGSGANVLTF
TGCGCCAGCAGCGCGACCGGCTCTGGGGCCAACGTCCTGACTTTC
>.|TRBV4-1|TRBJ2-7|many
CASSQDYGPDSQAYF
TGCGCCAGCAGCCAAGACTATGGGCCCGACTCCCAGGCGTACTTC
>TRBD2|TRBV6-5|TRBJ2-1|many
CASSYRPRTSGANNEQFF
TGTGCCAGCAGTTACAGACCCCGGACTAGCGGGGCAAACAATGAGCAGTTCTTC
>.|TRBV6-6|TRBJ2-1|many
CASSPQRVWDDNEQFF
TGTGCCAGCAGTCCTCAGAGAGTGTGGGATGACAATGAGCAGTTCTTC
>.|TRBV5-1|TRBJ2-5|.
CASSLGHHQETQYF
TGCGCCAGCAGCTTAGGACACCATCAAGAGACCCAGTACTTC
>TRBD1|TRBV7-2|TRBJ2-4|many
CASSTVGQDNIQYF
TGTGCCAGCAGTACGGTCGGACAGGACAACATTCAGTACTTC
>TRBD2|TRBV12-3/TRBV12-4|TRBJ2-1|many
CASSPGGEQFF
TGTGCCAGCAGTCCCGGGGGGGAGCAGTTCTTC
>.|TRBV29-1|TRBJ2-1|.
CSVEDKRGNSYNEQFF
TGCAGCGTTGAGGACAAAAGAGGGAACTCCTACAATGAGCAGTTCTTC
>TRBD1|TRBV5-6|TRBJ1-3|many
CASSLLGTGVGNTIYF
TGTGCCAGCAGCTTGCTCGGGACAGGGGTGGGAAACACCATATATTTT
>.|TRBV7-3|TRBJ2-2|many
CASSALGGDTGELFF
TGTGCCAGCAGCGCCCTCGGCGGGGACACCGGGGAGCTGTTTTTT
>TRBD1|TRBV5-6|TRBJ2-1|many
CASSSGTGGRDEQFF
TGTGCCAGCAGCTCCGGGACAGGGGGCAGGGATGAGCAGTTCTTC
>.|TRBV7-2|TRBJ2-1|.
CASSLAMGDEQFF
TGTGCCAGCAGCTTAGCGATGGGCGATGAGCAGTTCTTC
>.|TRBV7-2|TRBJ1-5|many
CASSFKRNQPQHF
TGTGCCAGCAGCTTCAAGAGAAATCAGCCCCAGCATTTT
>.|TRBV5-6|TRBJ1-1|.
CASSLVPGMNTEAFF
TGTGCCAGCAGCTTGGTCCCAGGTATGAACACTGAAGCTTTCTTT
>.|TRBV5-1|TRBJ2-5|many
CASSFETGWFGETQYF
TGCGCCAGCAGCTTCGAAACAGGGTGGTTTGGAGAGACCCAGTACTTC
>.|TRBV19|TRBJ1-5|.
CASTAGTSNQPQHF
TGTGCCAGTACCGCGGGGACTAGCAATCAGCCCCAGCATTTT
>TRBD1|TRBV5-1|TRBJ2-1|.
CASGQGINEQFF
TGCGCCAGCGGACAGGGGATCAATGAGCAGTTCTTC
>.|TRBV5-5|TRBJ2-5|many
CASSLGRVEETQYF
TGTGCCAGCAGCTTGGGCAGGGTGGAAGAGACCCAGTACTTC
>TRBD2|TRBV6-5|TRBJ2-2|many
CASSYRREGLGELFF
TGTGCCAGCAGTTACCGCCGGGAGGGCCTCGGGGAGCTGTTTTTT
>.|TRBV7-9|TRBJ1-1|many
CASSPTGRREEAFF
TGTGCCAGCAGCCCGACCGGTCGCCGCGAAGAAGCTTTCTTT
>.|TRBV7-9|TRBJ2-7|many
CASSPGRFYEQYF
TGTGCCAGCAGCCCCGGACGGTTCTACGAGCAGTACTTC
>.|TRBV2|TRBJ2-7|.
CASRILGSYEQYF
TGTGCCAGCAGAATCCTCGGGAGCTACGAGCAGTACTTC
>.|TRBV29-1|TRBJ2-3|many
CSVEAVETDTQYF
TGCAGCGTTGAAGCCGTCGAGACAGATACGCAGTATTTT
>.|TRBV27|TRBJ2-7|many
CASSFTWTGGYEQYF
TGTGCCAGCAGTTTTACCTGGACTGGTGGCTACGAGCAGTACTTC
>.|TRBV4-2|TRBJ1-1|many
CASSPTGRDTEAFF
TGTGCCAGCAGCCCCACGGGTCGGGACACTGAAGCTTTCTTT
>TRBD1|TRBV20-1|TRBJ1-2|many
CSARGPDRVSDGYTF
TGCAGTGCTAGAGGCCCGGACAGGGTTAGCGATGGCTACACCTTC
>TRBD1|TRBV12-3/TRBV12-4|TRBJ2-7|.
CASINPGQGAREQYF
TGCGCCAGCATTAACCCGGGACAGGGGGCAAGGGAGCAGTACTTC
>.|TRBV7-2|TRBJ1-5|many
CASSQGSYSNQPQHF
TGTGCCAGCAGCCAAGGGAGTTATAGCAATCAGCCCCAGCATTTT
>TRBD2|TRBV5-1|TRBJ2-1|.
CASSYTSGPRDEQFF
TGCGCCAGCAGCTATACTAGCGGGCCACGGGATGAGCAGTTCTTC